The 5 T cell receptor beta chains reported below all come from one sample, sequenced in a study of molecular identifiers for immune sequencing clone quantification. A single record per CDR3 protein comes from TCRdb applying MiXCR to the PCR reads. This sample has 400,000 to 600,000 distinct CDR3 sequences; 20% to 25% occur once, and the top ten carry more than 0.8%. The source material was naive CD8+ T cells from blood, with Jurkat cell RNA spiked in. The subset: FACS-sorted CD8+CD4-CCR7+CD45RA+ naive T cells. The receptor set was obtained from a human donor in good health. Some libraries in this study had Jurkat cell RNA spiked in.

Many counts were recorded for this clonotype. The chain is built from TRBV4-3 and TRBJ2-4, with D tentatively TRBD1 (5 bases). The germline gives CDR1 LGHNA, CDR2 YSLEER. The CDR3 runs 17 residues. With 1 base removed from V and 1 base from J, the gap between germline ends came to 14 bases. Written as DNA, the CDR3 is TGCGCCAGCAGCCAAGCTAGAGACAGCGCGGCCAAAAACATTCAGTACTTC. Amino acids: CASSQARDSAAKNIQYF.

The sample holds many counts of this clonotype. The chain has TRBV5-4 and TRBJ1-5; 8 bases are a match to TRBD1. Germline CDR1 SGHNT, CDR2 YYREEE (reference sequence). The CDR3 has 18 amino acids. V dropped 0 bases and J dropped 1; count of bases not matched to a gene: 9. CDR3 DNA sequence: TGTGCCAGCAGCTTGGTCTTGTACCGGGACAGGAGCAATCAGCCCCAGCATTTT. Its protein product is CASSLVLYRDRSNQPQHF.

The chain combines TRBV2 with TRBJ2-1; no clear D gene. V lost 3 bases to trimming and J lost 0 bases, with 9 bases between them. This CDR3 spans 15 amino acids. Germline CDR1 reads SNHLY; CDR2 reads FYNNEI. The CDR3 here is CASSDRVISYNEQFF. The CDR3 region has the DNA TGTGCCAGCAGTGACCGAGTGATCTCCTACAATGAGCAGTTCTTC.

This clonotype came up many times. V and J are TRBV7-9 and TRBJ2-3, with 12 bases lining up with TRBD2. The V gene's germline CDR1 is SEHNR and CDR2 FQNEAQ (reference sequence). The V segment lost 5 bases and the J segment 6 bases; nucleotides outside the gene matches: 3. The CDR3 consists of 14 residues. The CDR3 is CASSHGTSGDTQYF. The CDR3 region has the DNA TGTGCCAGCAGCCATGGGACTAGCGGGGATACGCAGTATTTT.

This clonotype has just a few counts. V and J are TRBV27 and TRBJ2-1; D remains ambiguous. The ends were cut back, 5 bases at V and 3 bases at J, with 14 bases in the middle. In germline, CDR1 is MNHEY, CDR2 SMNVEV (reference sequence). The CDR3 spans 15 residues. The CDR3 is CASSPAARGYNEQFF. The CDR3 DNA reads as TGTGCCAGCAGTCCCGCCGCGAGAGGCTACAATGAGCAGTTCTTC.